Sequencing of this T cell receptor (beta chain) was carried out in a study of T cell repertoires in cytomegalovirus infection. This clonotype was seen more than once but under ten times. Its cognate antigen is unknown. Study results and limitations: HLA-C-restricted CMV-specific TCR beta clonotypes prevailed in the ex vivo response.

TCRdb passed the reads through MiXCR, listing each CDR3 protein once. The sample lists about 900,000 distinct CDR3 sequences, less than 40% seen once, with roughly 13% in the top ten. V was shortened by 6 bases and J by 7 bases, with 14 bases between the two germline ends. The CDR3 is made up of 13 amino acids. CDR1 is SNHLY, CDR2 FYNNEI, per germline. The chain has TRBV2 and TRBJ2-3; D is uncertain. This receptor was taken from a human donor in good health (CMV status not recorded). Some clones in this sample may be carry-over from other donors' samples. Sequencing was performed on cultured CD8+ T cells from PBMCs, taken from culture after CMV antigen stimulation. Here the CDR3 reads CASRSPVGNTQYF. The CDR3 DNA follows: TGTGCCAGCAGGTCCCCGGTTGGAAATACGCAGTATTTT.